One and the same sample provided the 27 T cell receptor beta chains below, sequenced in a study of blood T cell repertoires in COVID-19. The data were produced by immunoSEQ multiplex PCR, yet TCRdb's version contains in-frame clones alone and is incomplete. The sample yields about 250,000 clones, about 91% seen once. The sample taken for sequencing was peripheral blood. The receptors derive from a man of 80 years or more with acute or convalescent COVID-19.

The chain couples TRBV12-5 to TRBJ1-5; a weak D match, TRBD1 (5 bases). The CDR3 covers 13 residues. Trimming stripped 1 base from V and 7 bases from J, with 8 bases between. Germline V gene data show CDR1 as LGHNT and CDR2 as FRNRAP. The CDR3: CASGLGGGQPQHF. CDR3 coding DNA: TGTGCTAGTGGTTTGGGCGGGGGACAGCCCCAGCATTTT.

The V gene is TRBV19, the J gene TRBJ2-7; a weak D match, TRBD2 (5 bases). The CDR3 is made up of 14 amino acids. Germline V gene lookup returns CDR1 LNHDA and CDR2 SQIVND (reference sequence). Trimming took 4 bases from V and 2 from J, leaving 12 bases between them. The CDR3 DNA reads TGTGCCAGTAGTAACCCGGGGATCGCCTACGAGCAGTACTTC. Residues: CASSNPGIAYEQYF. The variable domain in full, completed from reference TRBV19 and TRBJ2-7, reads DGGITQSPKYLFRKEGQNVTLSCEQNLNHDAMYWYRQDPGQGLRLIYYSQIVNDFQKGDIAEGYSVSREKKESFPLTVTSAQKNPTAFYLCASSNPGIAYEQYFGPGTRLTVT.

The CDR3 coding sequence is TGTGCCAGCAGGAGTCGGGGGGGATACGACGGGTATGGCTACACCTTC. Translation gives CASRSRGGYDGYGYTF. The chain uses TRBV28 and TRBJ1-2; perhaps TRBD1 as D (5 bases). This CDR3 has 16 amino acids. CDR1 and CDR2 from the germline V gene are MDHEN and SYDVKM. V gave up 6 bases and J gave up 5 bases, with 22 bases separating them.

The CDR3 nucleotides read TGTGCCAGCCTCCATACCGGGGAAGGTGATGAGCAGTTCTTC. This translates into CASLHTGEGDEQFF. The V gene is TRBV18, the J gene TRBJ2-1; a possible D gene is TRBD2 (5 bases). V was cut by 8 bases and J by 8 bases, with 19 bases left in between. Germline CDR1 and CDR2: KGHSH and LQKENI. This CDR3 contains 14 residues.

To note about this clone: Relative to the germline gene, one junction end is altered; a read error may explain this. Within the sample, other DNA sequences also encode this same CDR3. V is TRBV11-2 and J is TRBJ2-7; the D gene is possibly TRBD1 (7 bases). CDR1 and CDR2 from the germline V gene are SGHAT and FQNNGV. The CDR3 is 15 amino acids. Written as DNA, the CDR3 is TGTGCCAGCAGCTTAAGAGGAGGGGGCGAAGGGGAGCAATACTTC. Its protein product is CASSLRGGGEGEQYF.

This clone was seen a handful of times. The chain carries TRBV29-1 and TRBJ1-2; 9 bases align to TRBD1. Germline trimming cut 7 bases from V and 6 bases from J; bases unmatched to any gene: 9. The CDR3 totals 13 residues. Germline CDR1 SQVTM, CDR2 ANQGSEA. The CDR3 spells CSARTGAEHGYTF. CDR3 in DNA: TGCAGCGCCCGGACAGGGGCGGAACATGGCTACACCTTC.

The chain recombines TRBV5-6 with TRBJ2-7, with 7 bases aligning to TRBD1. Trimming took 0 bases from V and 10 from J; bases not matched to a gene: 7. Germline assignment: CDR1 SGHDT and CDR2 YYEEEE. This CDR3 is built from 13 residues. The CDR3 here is CASSLGRTGDQYF. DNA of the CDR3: TGTGCCAGCAGCTTGGGGAGGACAGGCGACCAGTACTTC.

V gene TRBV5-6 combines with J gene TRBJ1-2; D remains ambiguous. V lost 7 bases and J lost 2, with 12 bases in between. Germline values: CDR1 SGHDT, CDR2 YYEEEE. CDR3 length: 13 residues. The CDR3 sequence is CASSTRRNYGYTF. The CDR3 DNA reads TGTGCCAGCTCTACCAGGAGGAACTATGGCTACACCTTC.

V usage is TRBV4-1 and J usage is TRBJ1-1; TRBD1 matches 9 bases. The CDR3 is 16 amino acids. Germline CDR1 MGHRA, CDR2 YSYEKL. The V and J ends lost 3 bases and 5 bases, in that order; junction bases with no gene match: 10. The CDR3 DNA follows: TGCGCCAGCAGCCAGGCGACAGGGGGTTGGGGGACTGAAGCTTTCTTT. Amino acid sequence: CASSQATGGWGTEAFF.

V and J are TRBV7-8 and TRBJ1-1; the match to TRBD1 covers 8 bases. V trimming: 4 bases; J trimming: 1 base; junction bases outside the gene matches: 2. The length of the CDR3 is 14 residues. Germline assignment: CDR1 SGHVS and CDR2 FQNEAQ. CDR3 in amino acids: CASSSGQENTEAFF. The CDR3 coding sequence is TGTGCCAGCAGCTCGGGACAGGAGAACACTGAAGCTTTCTTT.

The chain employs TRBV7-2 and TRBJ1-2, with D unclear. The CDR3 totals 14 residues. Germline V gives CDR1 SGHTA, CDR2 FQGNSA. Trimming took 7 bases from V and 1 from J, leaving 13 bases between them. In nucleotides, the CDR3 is TGTGCCAGCAATCCGACGGGGTTTAACTATGGCTACACCTTC. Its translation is CASNPTGFNYGYTF. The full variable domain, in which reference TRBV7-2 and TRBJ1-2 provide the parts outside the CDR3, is GAGVSQSPSNKVTEKGKDVELRCDPISGHTALYWYRQSLGQGLEFLIYFQGNSAPDKSGLPSDRFSAERTGGSVSTLTIQRTQQEDSAVYLCASNPTGFNYGYTFGSGTRLTVV.

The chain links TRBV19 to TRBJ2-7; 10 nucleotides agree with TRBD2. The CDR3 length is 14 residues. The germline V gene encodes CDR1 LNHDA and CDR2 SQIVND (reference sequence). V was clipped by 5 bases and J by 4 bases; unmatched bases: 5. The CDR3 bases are TGTGCCAGTAGTTCTAGCGGGGGCCAATACGAGCAGTACTTC. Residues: CASSSSGGQYEQYF.

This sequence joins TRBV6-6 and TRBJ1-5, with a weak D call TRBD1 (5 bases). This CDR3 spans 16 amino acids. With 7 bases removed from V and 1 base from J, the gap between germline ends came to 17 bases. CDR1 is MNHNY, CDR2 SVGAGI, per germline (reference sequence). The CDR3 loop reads CASTRGTAASNQPQHF. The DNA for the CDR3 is TGTGCCAGCACAAGGGGCACAGCCGCGAGCAATCAGCCCCAGCATTTT.

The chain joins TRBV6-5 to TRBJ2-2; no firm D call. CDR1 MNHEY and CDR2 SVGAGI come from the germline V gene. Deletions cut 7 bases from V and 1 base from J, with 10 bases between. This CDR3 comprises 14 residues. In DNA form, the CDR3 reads TGTGCCAGCACCTTGAACAGGAACACCGGGGAGCTGTTTTTT. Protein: CASTLNRNTGELFF.

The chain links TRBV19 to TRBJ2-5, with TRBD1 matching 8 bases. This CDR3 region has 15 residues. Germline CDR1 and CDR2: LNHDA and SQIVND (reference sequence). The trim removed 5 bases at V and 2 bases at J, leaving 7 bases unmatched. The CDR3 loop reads CASSLRTGLQETQYF. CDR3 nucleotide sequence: TGTGCCAGTAGTCTCCGGACAGGGCTGCAAGAGACCCAGTACTTC.

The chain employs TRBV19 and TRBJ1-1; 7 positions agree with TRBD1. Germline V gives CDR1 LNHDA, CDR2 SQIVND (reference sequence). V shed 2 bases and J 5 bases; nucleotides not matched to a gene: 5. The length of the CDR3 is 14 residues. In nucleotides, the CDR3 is TGTGCCAGTAGTATAACAGGGGCAAGAACTGAAGCTTTCTTT. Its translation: CASSITGARTEAFF.

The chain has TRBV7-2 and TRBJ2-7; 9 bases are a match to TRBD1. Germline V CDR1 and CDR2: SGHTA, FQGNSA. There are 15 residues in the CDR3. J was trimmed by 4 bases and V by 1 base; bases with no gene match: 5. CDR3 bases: TGTGCCAGCAGCTTAGGGGACAGGGCTTTATACGAGCAGTACTTC. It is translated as CASSLGDRALYEQYF.

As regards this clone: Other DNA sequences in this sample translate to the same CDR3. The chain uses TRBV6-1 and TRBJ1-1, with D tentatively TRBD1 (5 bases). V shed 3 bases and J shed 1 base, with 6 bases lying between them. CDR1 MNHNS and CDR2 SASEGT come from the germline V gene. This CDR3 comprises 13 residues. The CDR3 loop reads CASSDTGNTEAFF. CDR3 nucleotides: TGTGCCAGCAGTGACACAGGGAACACTGAAGCTTTCTTT.

CDR3 nucleotide sequence: TGTGCCAGCAGCCTAAGAGGGACAGGCAACTACGAGCAGTACTTC. Translated: CASSLRGTGNYEQYF. This chain uses TRBV27 with TRBJ2-7; 8 bases are a match to TRBD1. The CDR3 is 15 amino acids. V trimming: 6 bases; J trimming: 3 bases; junction bases outside the gene matches: 10. Germline-derived CDR1 and CDR2 are MNHEY and SMNVEV (reference sequence).

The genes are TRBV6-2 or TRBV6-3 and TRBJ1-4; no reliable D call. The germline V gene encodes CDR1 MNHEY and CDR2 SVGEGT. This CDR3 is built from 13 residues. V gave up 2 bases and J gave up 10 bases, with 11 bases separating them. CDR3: CASSYAGPPKLFF. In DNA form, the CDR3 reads TGTGCCAGCAGTTACGCGGGTCCTCCAAAACTGTTTTTT.

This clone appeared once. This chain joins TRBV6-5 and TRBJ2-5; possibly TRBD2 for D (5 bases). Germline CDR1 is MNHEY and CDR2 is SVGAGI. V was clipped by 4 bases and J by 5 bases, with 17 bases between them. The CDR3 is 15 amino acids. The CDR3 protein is CASSSAGGQLETQYF. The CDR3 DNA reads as TGTGCCAGCAGTTCCGCCGGCGGGCAGCTGGAGACCCAGTACTTC.

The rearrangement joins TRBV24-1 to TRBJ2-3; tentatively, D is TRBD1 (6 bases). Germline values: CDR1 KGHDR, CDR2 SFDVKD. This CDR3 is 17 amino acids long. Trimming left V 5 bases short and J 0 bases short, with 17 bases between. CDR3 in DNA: TGTGCCACCAGTGCCGCCGGGACACATCCTAGCACAGATACGCAGTATTTT. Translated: CATSAAGTHPSTDTQYF.

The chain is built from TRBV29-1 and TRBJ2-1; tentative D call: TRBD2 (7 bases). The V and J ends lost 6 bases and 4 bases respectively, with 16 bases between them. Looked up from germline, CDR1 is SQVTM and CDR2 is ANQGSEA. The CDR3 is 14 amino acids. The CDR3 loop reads CSVQKQGGYNEQFF. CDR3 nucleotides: TGCAGCGTCCAAAAACAGGGAGGGTACAATGAGCAGTTCTTC.

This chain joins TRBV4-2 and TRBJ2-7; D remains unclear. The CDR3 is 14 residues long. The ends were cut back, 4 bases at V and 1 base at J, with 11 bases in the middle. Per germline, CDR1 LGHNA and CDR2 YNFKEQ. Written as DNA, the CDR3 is TGTGCCAGCAGCCCTGGAGTAGCTTCCTACGAGCAGTACTTC. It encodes CASSPGVASYEQYF.

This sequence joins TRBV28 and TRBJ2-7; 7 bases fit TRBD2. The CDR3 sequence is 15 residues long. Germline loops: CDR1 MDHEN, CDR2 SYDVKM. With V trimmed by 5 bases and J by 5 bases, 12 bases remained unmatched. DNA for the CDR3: TGTGCCAGCAGTCCCCGTAATAGCGGGCTCGACGAGCAGTACTTC. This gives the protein CASSPRNSGLDEQYF.

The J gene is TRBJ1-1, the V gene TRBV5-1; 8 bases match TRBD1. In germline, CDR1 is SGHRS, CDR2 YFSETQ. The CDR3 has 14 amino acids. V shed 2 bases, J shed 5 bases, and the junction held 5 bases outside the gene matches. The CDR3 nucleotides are TGCGCCAGCAGCTTCTCCAGGGGGCAAACTGAAGCTTTCTTT. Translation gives CASSFSRGQTEAFF.

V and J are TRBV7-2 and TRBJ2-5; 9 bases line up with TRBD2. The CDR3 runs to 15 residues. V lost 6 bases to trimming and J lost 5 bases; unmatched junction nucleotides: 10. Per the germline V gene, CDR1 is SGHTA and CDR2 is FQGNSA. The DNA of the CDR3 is TGTGCCAGCAGATTGACTAGCGGTAGAACGGAGACCCAGTACTTC. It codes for CASRLTSGRTETQYF.